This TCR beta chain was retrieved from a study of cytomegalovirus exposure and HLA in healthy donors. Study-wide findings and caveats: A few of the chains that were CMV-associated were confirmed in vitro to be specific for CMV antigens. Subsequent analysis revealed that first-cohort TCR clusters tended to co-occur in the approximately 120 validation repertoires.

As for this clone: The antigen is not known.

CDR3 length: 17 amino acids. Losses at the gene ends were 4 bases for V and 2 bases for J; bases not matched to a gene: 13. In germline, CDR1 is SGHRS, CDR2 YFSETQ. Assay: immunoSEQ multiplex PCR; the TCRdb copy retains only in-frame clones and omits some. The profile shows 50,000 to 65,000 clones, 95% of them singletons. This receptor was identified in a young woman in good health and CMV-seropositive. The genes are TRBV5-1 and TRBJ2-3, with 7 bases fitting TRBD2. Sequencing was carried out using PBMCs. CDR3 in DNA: TGCGCCAGCAGCCGGCGAGGTTGGCGGGGGACCACAGATACGCAGTATTTT. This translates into CASSRRGWRGTTDTQYF. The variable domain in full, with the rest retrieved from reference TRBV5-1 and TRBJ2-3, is KAGVTQTPRYLIKTRGQQVTLSCSPISGHRSVSWYQQTPGQGLQFLFEYFSETQRNKGNFPGRFSGRQFSNSRSEMNVSTLELGDSALYLCASSRRGWRGTTDTQYFGPGTRLTVL.